This T cell receptor beta chain emerged from a study of PD-1 blockade in classical Hodgkin lymphoma. Sequencing used immunoSEQ multiplex PCR; TCRdb keeps in-frame clones, though not all of them. The sample lists tens of thousands of clones; approximately 95% were seen once. Notes on this clone: Antigen specificity is unknown.

Regarding time point: newly diagnosed, previously untreated cHL patient sample. Germline V lookup: CDR1 KGHSH, CDR2 LQKENI. Trimming removed 6 bases from V and 5 bases from J; junction bases left unmatched: 9. This CDR3 has 14 amino acids. Whole-study results and caveats: Newly diagnosed patients were reported to start with lower TCR diversity than healthy donors.

The rearrangement links TRBV18 to TRBJ2-7; 8 bases line up with TRBD1. The sample comprised peripheral blood mononuclear cells (PBMCs). The TCR was taken from a human donor with classical Hodgkin lymphoma. CDR3 in DNA: TGTGCCAGCTCGACGCAGGGGGCGTTCAACGAGCAGTACTTC. Translation: CASSTQGAFNEQYF. The entire variable domain, with the rest obtained from reference TRBV18 and TRBJ2-7, is as follows: NAGVMQNPRHLVRRRGQEARLRCSPMKGHSHVYWYRQLPEEGLKFMVYLQKENIIDESGMPKERFSAEFPKEGPSILRIQQVVRGDSAAYFCASSTQGAFNEQYFGPGTRLTVT.